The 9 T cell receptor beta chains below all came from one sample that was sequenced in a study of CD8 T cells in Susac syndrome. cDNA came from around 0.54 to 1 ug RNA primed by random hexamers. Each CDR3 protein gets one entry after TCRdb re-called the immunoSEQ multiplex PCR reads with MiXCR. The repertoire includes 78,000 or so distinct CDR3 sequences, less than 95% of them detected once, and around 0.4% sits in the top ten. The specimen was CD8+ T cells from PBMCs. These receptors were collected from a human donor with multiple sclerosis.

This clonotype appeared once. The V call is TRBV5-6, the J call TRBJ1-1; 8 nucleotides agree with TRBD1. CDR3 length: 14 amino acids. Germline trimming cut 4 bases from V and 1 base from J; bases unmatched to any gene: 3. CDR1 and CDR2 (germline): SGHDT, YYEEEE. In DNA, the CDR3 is TGTGCCAGCAGCAGGACAGGGCGGAACACTGAAGCTTTCTTT. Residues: CASSRTGRNTEAFF.

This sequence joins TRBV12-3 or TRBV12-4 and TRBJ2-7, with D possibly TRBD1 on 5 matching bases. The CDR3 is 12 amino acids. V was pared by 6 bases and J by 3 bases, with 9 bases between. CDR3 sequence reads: CASSTQGYEQYF. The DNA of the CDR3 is TGTGCCAGCAGCACCCAGGGCTACGAGCAGTACTTC.

CDR3 loop: CASRTGGEGTEAFF. CDR3 sequence (DNA): TGTGCCAGCAGGACAGGGGGAGAAGGCACTGAAGCTTTCTTT. This chain uses TRBV25-1 with TRBJ1-1; 9 nucleotides align to TRBD1. CDR3 length: 14 residues. V lost 6 bases to trimming and J lost 4 bases; unmatched junction nucleotides: 6. CDR1 and CDR2 (germline): MGHDK, SYGVNS.

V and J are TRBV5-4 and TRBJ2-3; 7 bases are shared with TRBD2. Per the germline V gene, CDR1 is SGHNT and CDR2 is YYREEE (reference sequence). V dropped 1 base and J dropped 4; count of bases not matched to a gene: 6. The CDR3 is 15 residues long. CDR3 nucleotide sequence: TGTGCCAGCAGCTTGTGGGGGGAGGGCCCAGATACGCAGTATTTT. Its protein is CASSLWGEGPDTQYF.

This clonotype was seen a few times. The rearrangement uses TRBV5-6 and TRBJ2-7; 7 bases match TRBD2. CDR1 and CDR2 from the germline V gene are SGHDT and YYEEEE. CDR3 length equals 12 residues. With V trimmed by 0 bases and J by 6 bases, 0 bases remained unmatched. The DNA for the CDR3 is TGTGCCAGCAGCTTGGGGGGGGGCGAGCAGTACTTC. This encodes CASSLGGGEQYF.

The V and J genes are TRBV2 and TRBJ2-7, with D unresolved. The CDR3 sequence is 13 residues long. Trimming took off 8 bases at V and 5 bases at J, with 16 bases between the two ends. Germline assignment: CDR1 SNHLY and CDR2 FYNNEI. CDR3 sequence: CASVSTRTDEQYF. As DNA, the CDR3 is TGTGCCAGCGTCTCCACCCGAACCGACGAGCAGTACTTC. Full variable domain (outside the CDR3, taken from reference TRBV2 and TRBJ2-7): EPEVTQTPSHQVTQMGQEVILRCVPISNHLYFYWYRQILGQKVEFLVSFYNNEISEKSEIFDDQFSVERPDGSNFTLKIRSTKLEDSAMYFCASVSTRTDEQYFGPGTRLTVT.

The DNA for the CDR3 is TGTGCCAGCAGCCAAGTTAATCAGCCCCAGCATTTT. As protein: CASSQVNQPQHF. V and J are TRBV14 and TRBJ1-5; D remains unclear. This CDR3 region has 12 residues. V gave up 1 base and J gave up 4 bases, with 2 bases separating them. CDR1 and CDR2 (germline): SGHDN, FVKESK.

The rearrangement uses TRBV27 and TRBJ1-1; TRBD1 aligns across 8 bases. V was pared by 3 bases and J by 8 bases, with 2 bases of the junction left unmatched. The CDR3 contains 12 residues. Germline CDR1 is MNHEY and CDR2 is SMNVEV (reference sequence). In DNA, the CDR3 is TGTGCCAGCAGTTTGACAGGGGAGGAAGCTTTCTTT. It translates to CASSLTGEEAFF.

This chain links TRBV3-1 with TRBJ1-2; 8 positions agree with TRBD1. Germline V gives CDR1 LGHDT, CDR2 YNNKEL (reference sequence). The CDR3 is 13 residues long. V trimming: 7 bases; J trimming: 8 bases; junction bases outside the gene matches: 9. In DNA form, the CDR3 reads TGTGCCAGCAACCCAGGCGGGACAGGAGGCTACACCTTC. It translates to CASNPGGTGGYTF. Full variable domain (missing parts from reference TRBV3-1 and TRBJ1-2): DTAVSQTPKYLVTQMGNDKSIKCEQNLGHDTMYWYKQDSKKFLKIMFSYNNKELIINETVPNRFSPKSPDKAHLNLHINSLELGDSAVYFCASNPGGTGGYTFGSGTRLTVV.